The rows below give T cell receptor beta chains drawn from one sample of a study of blood T cell repertoires in COVID-19. Clones were sequenced by immunoSEQ multiplex PCR, and TCRdb holds only the in-frame ones, with some missing. The sample includes roughly 360,000 clones, 75% to 90% of them seen just once. The sample was PBMCs or T cells enriched from blood (not recorded which). These receptors all come from a woman in her forties or fifties who had recovered from COVID-19. Each CDR3 is given with its conserved first and last residue. Fields, in order: CDR3 length, V gene, CDR3 protein.

15 | TRBV7-9 | CASSSGQVGNSPLHF
14 | TRBV11-2 | CASSFNRENTEAFF
14 | TRBV2 | CASSAGTPYYGYTF
14 | TRBV13 | CASSLVSGVTEAFF
16 | TRBV7-2 | CASSPRGQFGSAEAFF
15 | TRBV7-2 | CASSLDNRPNTEAFF
16 | TRBV5-1 | CASRTTGGHMNTEAFF
16 | TRBV7-3 | CASSRTAGWSPDTQYF
11 | TRBV2 | CAGGTGYGYTF
16 | TRBV7-2 | CASSFLSGISSYEQYF
16 | TRBV7-8 | CASSLQSGSVSGELFF
14 | TRBV5-4 | CASSLREPKYEQYF
15 | TRBV5-1 | CASSFGGANNSPLHF
14 | TRBV5-5 | CATAPGQGEDEQFF
17 | TRBV7-9 | CASSLGQGVSGANVLTF
13 | TRBV30 | CAWSGAGGETQYF
15 | TRBV2 | CASIGWQGPGNTIYF
15 | TRBV4-1 | CASSQDRGDGNEQFF
17 | TRBV30 | CAWSRDRVSSGANVLTF
14 | TRBV25-1 | CASSESAQLYEQYF
15 | TRBV5-4 | CASSLEGQSTDTQYF
13 | TRBV19 | CASSESGNQPQHF
16 | TRBV11-2 | CASSSGTVGGTDTQYF
13 | TRBV30 | CAWSRSTNYGYTF
16 | TRBV6-1 | CASSEARVSTGDGYTF
18 | TRBV25-1 | CASSTPSDRVGSTDTQYF
15 | TRBV28 | CASSITDRVSEKLFF
15 | TRBV19 | CASSDRPSTNEKLFF
16 | TRBV7-9 | CASSPVGTSDPGELFF
16 | TRBV14 | CASSRRRDRWRQPQHF
14 | TRBV19 | CASSIDGGNYGYTF
15 | TRBV6-6 | CASNVPSSYNSPLHF
18 | TRBV5-1 | CASSPGLAGGRYADTQYF
16 | TRBV2 | CASSERGTGGFQPQHF
13 | TRBV5-1 | CASSVGQVYGYTF
16 | TRBV9 | CASSVHPKGNRYGYTF
14 | TRBV29-1 | CSVGMDRGAYEQYF
13 | TRBV6-5 | CAAQVAGVDTQYF
15 | TRBV18 | CASSPLPGRSSEQYF
17 | TRBV5-4 | CASSSRPRTPLSGELFF
15 | TRBV7-2 | CASSVQQGVNSPLHF
15 | TRBV19 | CASSIGQSSTDTQYF
13 | TRBV5-1 | CASSLEGRGGYTF
15 | TRBV19 | CASSIAGRVSYGYTF
14 | TRBV2 | CARFGGDGTGELFF
14 | TRBV3-1/TRBV3-2 | CASSQRTVTGELFF
14 | TRBV19 | CASSQVFGNQPQHF
13 | TRBV19 | CASNGDFRMEAFF
16 | TRBV11-2 | CASSTGGTNNNYGYTF